Shown below are 18 T cell receptor beta chains from a single sample sequenced in a study of T cell responses to AZD1222 COVID-19 vaccine (dated by TCRdb to about 2021). The intended sense of this specimen's time point label: baseline before first vaccination. The protocol used for the library was the immunoSEQ multiplex PCR assay. Entries here come from immuneACCESS through TCRdb and include only in-frame sequences with V and J called. Some clones fail to appear in such tables; in the studies checked, an unresolved V gene covers under half of the shortfall, and the cause of the remainder is unknown. Across this sample there are some 150,000 clones, with roughly 91% seen only once. Jointly, the top ten make up about 8.6% of the sample. The sample in question was peripheral blood, obtained on day 0 of AZD1222 vaccination. All receptors derive from an adult in good health.

CDR3 coding DNA: TGTGCCAGCAGTGGTGTAGCGGGCTCCTACAATGAGCAGTTCTTC. Translating it yields CASSGVAGSYNEQFF. The chain joins TRBV6-4 to TRBJ2-1, with 7 bases that match TRBD2. Germline lookup yields CDR1 MRHNA and CDR2 SNTAGT. Trimming cost V 4 bases and J 0 bases; bases outside gene matches: 3. CDR3 length equals 15 residues.

This chain links TRBV12-3 or TRBV12-4 with TRBJ1-2; D may be TRBD1 (5 bases). V was cut by 1 base and J by 8 bases, with 11 bases left in between. CDR3 length equals 13 residues. CDR3 protein: CASSLVFGDGYTF. The CDR3 coding sequence is TGTGCCAGCAGTTTAGTGTTTGGGGACGGCTACACCTTC.

The gene calls are TRBV19 and TRBJ2-7, with a weak D call TRBD2 (6 bases). Trimming took off 5 bases at V and 9 bases at J, with 17 bases between the two ends. The CDR3 contains 13 residues. Germline values: CDR1 LNHDA, CDR2 SQIVND (reference sequence). CDR3 sequence reads: CASSVGPGAGQYF. CDR3 DNA sequence: TGTGCCAGTAGTGTAGGGCCCGGAGCGGGGCAGTACTTC.

The chain joins TRBV30 to TRBJ1-3, with 9 bases matching TRBD1. Per germline, CDR1 GTSNPN and CDR2 SVGIG (reference sequence). Germline trimming cut 3 bases from V and 3 bases from J; bases unmatched to any gene: 6. CDR3 length: 15 amino acids. The CDR3 nucleotides read TGTGCCTGGAGCCGCATGGGACAGGGTGGAAACACCATATATTTT. Protein: CAWSRMGQGGNTIYF.

V gene TRBV30 combines with J gene TRBJ1-6; D ambiguous. Germline assignment: CDR1 GTSNPN and CDR2 SVGIG (reference sequence). V was shortened by 5 bases and J by 8 bases, with 19 bases between the two germline ends. The CDR3 is 15 amino acids. As DNA, the CDR3 is TGTGCCTGGGCCAGGACGGCTCGGTGGGATTCACCCCTCCACTTT. Encoded protein: CAWARTARWDSPLHF.

This chain joins TRBV6-4 and TRBJ2-2, with 11 positions matching TRBD2. Germline trimming cut 0 bases from V and 3 bases from J; bases unmatched to any gene: 0. The CDR3 has 16 amino acids. Germline values: CDR1 MRHNA, CDR2 SNTAGT. The CDR3 region has the DNA TGTGCCAGCAGTGACTCGACTAGCGGGGACACCGGGGAGCTGTTTTTT. Amino acid sequence: CASSDSTSGDTGELFF.

The CDR3 DNA reads TGTGCCAGCAGTTCCCCCTTGGTATCCACTGAAGCTTTCTTT. Translated: CASSSPLVSTEAFF. The chain combines TRBV28 with TRBJ1-1; D gene ambiguous. Germline V gives CDR1 MDHEN, CDR2 SYDVKM. V lost 4 bases to trimming and J lost 4 bases, with 13 bases between them. The CDR3 has 14 residues.

This clone was detected once. The V gene is TRBV27, the J gene TRBJ1-5, with D uncertain. The germline V gene has CDR1 MNHEY and CDR2 SMNVEV (reference sequence). This CDR3 has 16 residues. V lost 0 bases and J lost 0, with 9 bases in between. The CDR3 here is CASSLSGWYSNQPQHF. CDR3 bases: TGTGCCAGCAGTTTATCCGGCTGGTATAGCAATCAGCCCCAGCATTTT.

The rearrangement links TRBV4-1 to TRBJ2-3; possibly TRBD2 for D (6 bases). Trimming left V 4 bases short and J 4 bases short, with 18 bases between. CDR1 is MGHRA, CDR2 YSYEKL, per germline. CDR3 length equals 16 residues. CDR3 DNA: TGCGCCAGCAGCCCCCTTTTCGGGGGACTGTCAGATACGCAGTATTTT. Its protein product is CASSPLFGGLSDTQYF.

The V and J genes are TRBV7-9 and TRBJ1-2, with D maybe TRBD1 (6 bases). V was cut by 0 bases and J by 4 bases, with 12 bases left in between. Germline loops: CDR1 SEHNR, CDR2 FQNEAQ (reference sequence). This CDR3 comprises 15 residues. The CDR3 nucleotides are TGTGCCAGCAGCTTAGCGTCACAGGGAACCTATGGCTACACCTTC. Residues: CASSLASQGTYGYTF.

V and J are TRBV7-3 and TRBJ2-3, with D unclear. The germline CDR1 and CDR2 sequences are SGHTA and FQGTGA. The CDR3 spans 12 residues. V lost 2 bases to trimming and J lost 6 bases, with 6 bases between them. The CDR3 nucleotides read TGTGCCAGCAGCTTATCCGGGGATACGCAGTATTTT. It codes for CASSLSGDTQYF. Supplemented by reference TRBV7-3 and TRBJ2-3, the full variable domain reads GAGVSQTPSNKVTEKGKYVELRCDPISGHTALYWYRQSLGQGPEFLIYFQGTGAADDSGLPNDRFFAVRPEGSVSTLKIQRTERGDSAVYLCASSLSGDTQYFGPGTRLTVL.

The gene calls are TRBV19 and TRBJ2-1; 9 positions match TRBD2. J lost 4 bases, V lost 3 bases, and 4 bases had no gene match. Per the germline V gene, CDR1 is LNHDA and CDR2 is SQIVND (reference sequence). The CDR3 contains 15 residues. The CDR3 reads CASSMGGGAYNEQFF. The CDR3 coding sequence is TGTGCCAGTAGTATGGGCGGGGGGGCGTACAATGAGCAGTTCTTC.

V usage is TRBV10-3 and J usage is TRBJ2-7, with D possibly TRBD2 on 5 matching bases. Germline-derived CDR1 and CDR2 are ENHRY and SYGVKD. Trimming stripped 4 bases from V and 1 base from J, with 11 bases between. The CDR3 extends over 14 amino acids. CDR3 DNA: TGTGCCATCAGTGCGCAGCGAGGGTCCTACGAGCAGTACTTC. Amino acids: CAISAQRGSYEQYF.

This chain links TRBV29-1 with TRBJ2-1; TRBD2 matches at 8 bases. The CDR3 has 11 amino acids. With 4 bases clipped from V and 9 bases from J, the junction kept 2 bases outside the gene matches. CDR1 is SQVTM, CDR2 ANQGSEA, per germline. In DNA, the CDR3 is TGCAGCGTTGCGGGGGGGCTTGAGCAGTTCTTC. As protein: CSVAGGLEQFF.

This sequence joins TRBV11-3 and TRBJ2-3; 13 bases align to TRBD2. V trimming: 4 bases; J trimming: 5 bases; junction bases outside the gene matches: 6. CDR3 length: 16 amino acids. Germline values: CDR1 SGHNT, CDR2 YENEEA. The DNA of the CDR3 is TGTGCCAGCAGCTGGGAACTAGCGGGGGGGCGAGATACGCAGTATTTT. Amino acids: CASSWELAGGRDTQYF.

This clone was counted a single time. This sample includes further DNA sequences coding for the same CDR3. The J gene is TRBJ2-3, the V gene TRBV6-5; D call uncertain. The V end was cut by 1 base, the J end by 4 bases, with 6 bases between. The CDR3 sequence is 13 residues long. The V gene's germline CDR1 is MNHEY and CDR2 SVGAGI. CDR3: CASSYFGSDTQYF. CDR3 in DNA: TGTGCCAGCAGTTACTTTGGGTCAGATACGCAGTATTTT.

The chain uses TRBV3-1 (or the pseudogene TRBV3-2) and TRBJ1-2; D unresolved. The CDR3 totals 15 residues. V was cut by 4 bases and J by 4 bases, with 16 bases left in between. Looked up from germline, CDR1 is LGHDT and CDR2 is YNNKEL (reference sequence). CDR3 sequence (DNA): TGTGCCAGCAGCCCCCTGGCGGGAGGGAGCTATGGCTACACCTTC. It is translated as CASSPLAGGSYGYTF.

CDR3 in amino acids: CASSWGNGDEKLFF. CDR3 nucleotides: TGTGCCAGCAGTTGGGGGAACGGGGATGAAAAACTGTTTTTT. The rearrangement links TRBV6-5 to TRBJ1-4; D possibly corresponds to TRBD1 (5 bases). Deletions cut 4 bases from V and 6 bases from J, with 12 bases between. Per germline, CDR1 MNHEY and CDR2 SVGAGI. The CDR3 runs to 14 residues.